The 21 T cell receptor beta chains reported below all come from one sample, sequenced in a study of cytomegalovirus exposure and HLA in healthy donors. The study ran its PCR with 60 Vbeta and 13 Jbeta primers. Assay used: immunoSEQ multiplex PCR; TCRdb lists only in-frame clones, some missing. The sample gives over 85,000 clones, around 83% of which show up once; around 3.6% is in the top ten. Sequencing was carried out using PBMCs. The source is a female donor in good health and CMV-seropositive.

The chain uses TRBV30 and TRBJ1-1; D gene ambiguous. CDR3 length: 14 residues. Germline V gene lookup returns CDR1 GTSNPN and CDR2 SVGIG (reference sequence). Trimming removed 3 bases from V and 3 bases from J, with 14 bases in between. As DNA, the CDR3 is TGTGCCTGGAGGGCCCCGAGGTTCGACACTGAAGCTTTCTTT. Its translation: CAWRAPRFDTEAFF. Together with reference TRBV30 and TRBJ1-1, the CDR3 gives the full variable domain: SQTIHQWPATLVQPVGSPLSLECTVEGTSNPNLYWYRQAAGRGLQLLFYSVGIGQISSEVPQNLSASRPQDRQFILSSKKLLLSDSGFYLCAWRAPRFDTEAFFGQGTRLTVV.

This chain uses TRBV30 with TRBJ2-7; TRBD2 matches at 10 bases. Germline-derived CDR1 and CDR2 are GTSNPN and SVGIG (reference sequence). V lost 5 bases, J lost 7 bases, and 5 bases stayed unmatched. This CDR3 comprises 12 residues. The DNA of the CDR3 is TGTGCCTGGGGACTAGCGGAGACAGAGCAGTACTTC. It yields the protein CAWGLAETEQYF.

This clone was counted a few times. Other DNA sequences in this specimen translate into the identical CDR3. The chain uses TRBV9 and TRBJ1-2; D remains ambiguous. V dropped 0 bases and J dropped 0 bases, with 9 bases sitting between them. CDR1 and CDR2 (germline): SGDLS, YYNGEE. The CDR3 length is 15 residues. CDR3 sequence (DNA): TGTGCCAGCAGCGTAGTCCCGGGTACTAACTATGGCTACACCTTC. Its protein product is CASSVVPGTNYGYTF.

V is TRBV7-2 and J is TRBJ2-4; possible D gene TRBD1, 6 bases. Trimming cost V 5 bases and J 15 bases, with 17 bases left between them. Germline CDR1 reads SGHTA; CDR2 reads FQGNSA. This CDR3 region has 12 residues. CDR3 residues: CASSPHRAEGYF. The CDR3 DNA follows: TGTGCCAGCAGCCCCCACAGGGCTGAAGGGTACTTC.

The CDR3 bases are TGTGCCATTACTGGGGGGGGCTACACCTTC. Translation gives CAITGGGYTF. The rearrangement joins TRBV2 to TRBJ1-2; weak D call: TRBD1 (5 bases). The length of the CDR3 is 10 residues. Germline values: CDR1 SNHLY, CDR2 FYNNEI. V was clipped by 10 bases and J by 8 bases, with 11 bases between them.

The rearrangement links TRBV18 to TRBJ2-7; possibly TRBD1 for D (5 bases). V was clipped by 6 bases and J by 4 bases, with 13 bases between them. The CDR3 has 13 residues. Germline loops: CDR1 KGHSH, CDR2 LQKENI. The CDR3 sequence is CASSQLPGYEQYF. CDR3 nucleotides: TGTGCCAGCTCGCAACTACCAGGGTACGAGCAGTACTTC.

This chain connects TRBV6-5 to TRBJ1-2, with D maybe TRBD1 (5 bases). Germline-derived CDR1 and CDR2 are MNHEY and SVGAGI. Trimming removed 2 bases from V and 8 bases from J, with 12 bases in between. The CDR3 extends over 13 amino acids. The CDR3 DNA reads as TGTGCCAGCAGTTACGGCAGGGAGGAGGGCTACACCTTC. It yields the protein CASSYGREEGYTF.

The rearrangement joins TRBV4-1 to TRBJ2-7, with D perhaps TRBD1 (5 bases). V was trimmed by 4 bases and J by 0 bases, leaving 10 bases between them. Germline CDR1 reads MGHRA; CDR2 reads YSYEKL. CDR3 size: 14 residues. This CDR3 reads CASSLQESSYEQYF. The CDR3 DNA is TGCGCCAGCAGCCTACAGGAGAGCTCCTACGAGCAGTACTTC.

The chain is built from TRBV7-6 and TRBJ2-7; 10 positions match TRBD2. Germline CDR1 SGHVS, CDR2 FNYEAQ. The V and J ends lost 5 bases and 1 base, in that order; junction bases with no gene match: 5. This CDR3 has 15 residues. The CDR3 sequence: CASSTPSGGSYEQYF. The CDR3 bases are TGTGCCAGCAGCACCCCTAGCGGGGGATCCTACGAGCAGTACTTC.

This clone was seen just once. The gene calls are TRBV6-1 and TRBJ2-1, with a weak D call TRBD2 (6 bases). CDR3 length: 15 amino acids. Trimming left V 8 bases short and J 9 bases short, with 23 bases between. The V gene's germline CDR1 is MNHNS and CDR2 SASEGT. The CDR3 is CASSRRGGEFSEQFF. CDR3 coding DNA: TGTGCCAGCTCTCGACGGGGCGGGGAATTCAGTGAGCAGTTCTTC.

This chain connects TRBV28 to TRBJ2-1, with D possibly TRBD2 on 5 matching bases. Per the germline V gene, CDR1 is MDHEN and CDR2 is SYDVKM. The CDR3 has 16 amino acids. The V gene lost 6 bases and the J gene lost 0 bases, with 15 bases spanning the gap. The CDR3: CASSQDVRASYNEQFF. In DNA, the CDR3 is TGTGCCAGCAGCCAAGACGTGAGGGCCTCCTACAATGAGCAGTTCTTC.

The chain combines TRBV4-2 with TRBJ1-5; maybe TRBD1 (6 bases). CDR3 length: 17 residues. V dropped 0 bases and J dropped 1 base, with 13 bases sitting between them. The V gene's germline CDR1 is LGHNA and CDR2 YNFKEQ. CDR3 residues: CASSQEATGQSNQPQHF. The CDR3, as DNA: TGTGCCAGCAGCCAAGAGGCGACAGGTCAAAGCAATCAGCCCCAGCATTTT.

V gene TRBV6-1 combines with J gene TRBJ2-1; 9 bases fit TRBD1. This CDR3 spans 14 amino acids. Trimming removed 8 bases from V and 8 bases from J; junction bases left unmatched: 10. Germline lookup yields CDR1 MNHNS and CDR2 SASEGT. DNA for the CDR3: TGTGCCAGCCGTGGGACAGGGTATGTGGATGAGCAGTTCTTC. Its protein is CASRGTGYVDEQFF.

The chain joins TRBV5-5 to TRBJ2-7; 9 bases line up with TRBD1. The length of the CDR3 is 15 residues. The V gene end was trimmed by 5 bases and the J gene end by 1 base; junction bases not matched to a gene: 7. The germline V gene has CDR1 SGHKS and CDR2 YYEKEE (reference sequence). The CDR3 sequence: CASRQQTGGSYEQYF. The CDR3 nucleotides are TGTGCCAGCAGACAACAGACAGGGGGGTCCTACGAGCAGTACTTC.

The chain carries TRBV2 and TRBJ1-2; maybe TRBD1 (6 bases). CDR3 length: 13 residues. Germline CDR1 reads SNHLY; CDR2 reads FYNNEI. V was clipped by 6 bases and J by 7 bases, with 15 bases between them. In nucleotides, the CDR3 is TGTGCCAGCAGCGATACAGGGCTAGGTGGCTACACCTTC. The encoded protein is CASSDTGLGGYTF. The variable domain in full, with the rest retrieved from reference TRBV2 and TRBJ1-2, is EPEVTQTPSHQVTQMGQEVILRCVPISNHLYFYWYRQILGQKVEFLVSFYNNEISEKSEIFDDQFSVERPDGSNFTLKIRSTKLEDSAMYFCASSDTGLGGYTFGSGTRLTVV.

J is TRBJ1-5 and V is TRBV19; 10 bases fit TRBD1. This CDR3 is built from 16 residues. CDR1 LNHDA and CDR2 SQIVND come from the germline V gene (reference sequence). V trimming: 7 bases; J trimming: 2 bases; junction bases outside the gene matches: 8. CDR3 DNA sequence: TGTGCCAGTAAATTCTCCGGGACAGGGGGCAATCAGCCCCAGCATTTT. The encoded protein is CASKFSGTGGNQPQHF. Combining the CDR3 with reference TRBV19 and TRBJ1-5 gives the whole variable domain DGGITQSPKYLFRKEGQNVTLSCEQNLNHDAMYWYRQDPGQGLRLIYYSQIVNDFQKGDIAEGYSVSREKKESFPLTVTSAQKNPTAFYLCASKFSGTGGNQPQHFGDGTRLSIL.

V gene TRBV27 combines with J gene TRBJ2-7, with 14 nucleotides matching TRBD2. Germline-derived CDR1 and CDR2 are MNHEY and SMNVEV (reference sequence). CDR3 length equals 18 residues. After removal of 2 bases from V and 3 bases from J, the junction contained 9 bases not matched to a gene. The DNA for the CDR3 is TGTGCCAGCAGTTTAGCCCCCACGGGACTAGCGGGGGACTACGAGCAGTACTTC. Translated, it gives CASSLAPTGLAGDYEQYF.

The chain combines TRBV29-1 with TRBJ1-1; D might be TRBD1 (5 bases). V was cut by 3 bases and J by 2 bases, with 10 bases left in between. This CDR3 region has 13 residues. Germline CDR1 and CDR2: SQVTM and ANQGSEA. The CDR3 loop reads CSVDQGTNTEAFF. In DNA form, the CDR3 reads TGCAGCGTTGACCAGGGTACTAACACTGAAGCTTTCTTT.

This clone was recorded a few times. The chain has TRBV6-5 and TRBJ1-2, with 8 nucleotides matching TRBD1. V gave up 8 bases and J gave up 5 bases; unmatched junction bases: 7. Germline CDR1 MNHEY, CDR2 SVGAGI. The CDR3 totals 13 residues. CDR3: CASQGALGYGYTF. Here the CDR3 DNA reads TGTGCCAGCCAGGGGGCCCTCGGTTATGGCTACACCTTC.

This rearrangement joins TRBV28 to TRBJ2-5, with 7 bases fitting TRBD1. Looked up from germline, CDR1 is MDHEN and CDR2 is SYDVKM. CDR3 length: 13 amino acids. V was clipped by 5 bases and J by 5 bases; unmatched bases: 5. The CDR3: CASSRGGWETQYF. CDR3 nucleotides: TGTGCCAGCAGTCGAGGGGGCTGGGAGACCCAGTACTTC.

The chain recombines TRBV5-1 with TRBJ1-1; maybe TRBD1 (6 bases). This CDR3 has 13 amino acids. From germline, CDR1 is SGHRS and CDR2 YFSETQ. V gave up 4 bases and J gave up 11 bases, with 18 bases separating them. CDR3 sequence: CASSRSGGGPAFF. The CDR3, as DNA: TGCGCCAGCAGCCGTAGCGGCGGGGGGCCGGCTTTCTTT.